This T cell receptor beta chain was observed in a study of brain T cells in children with intractable seizures. General study results and limits: Only CDR3 sequence similarity suggested viral specificity, without known HCMV serostatus.

The V and J ends lost 0 bases and 0 bases respectively, with 6 bases between them. CDR3 length equals 15 residues. Per the germline V gene, CDR1 is MNHEY and CDR2 is SVGAGI. The repertoire was sequenced with immunoSEQ multiplex PCR; TCRdb's copy has only in-frame clones and lacks some. The data contain under 150,000 clones, around 94% of them singletons. In its sample, this clone was seen a few times. What it recognizes is unknown. This specimen consisted of peripheral blood, obtained at surgery. The V call is TRBV6-5, the J call TRBJ2-1; maybe TRBD2 (5 bases). The source is a boy under two years old with hemimegalencephaly and intractable seizures. CDR3 bases: TGTGCCAGCAGTTACTCGAGGGTCTCCTACAATGAGCAGTTCTTC. Its protein product is CASSYSRVSYNEQFF.